This TCR beta chain was captured in a study of blood T cell repertoires in COVID-19. This clone was seen a single time. The CDR3 length is 14 residues. The J segment lost 2 bases and the V segment lost 3 bases, leaving 2 bases of the junction unmatched. In germline, CDR1 is KGHSH, CDR2 LQKENI. Profiled with immunoSEQ multiplex PCR; TCRdb holds only in-frame clones, not every one. The sample has some 42,000 clones; approximately 84% are singletons. The receptor comes from an older woman in a cohort sampled during active COVID-19. Sample: peripheral blood. The chain combines TRBV18 with TRBJ2-3; TRBD2 aligns across 7 bases. In nucleotides, the CDR3 is TGTGCCAGCTCACCGGGACTATACACAGATACGCAGTATTTT. Translation: CASSPGLYTDTQYF.